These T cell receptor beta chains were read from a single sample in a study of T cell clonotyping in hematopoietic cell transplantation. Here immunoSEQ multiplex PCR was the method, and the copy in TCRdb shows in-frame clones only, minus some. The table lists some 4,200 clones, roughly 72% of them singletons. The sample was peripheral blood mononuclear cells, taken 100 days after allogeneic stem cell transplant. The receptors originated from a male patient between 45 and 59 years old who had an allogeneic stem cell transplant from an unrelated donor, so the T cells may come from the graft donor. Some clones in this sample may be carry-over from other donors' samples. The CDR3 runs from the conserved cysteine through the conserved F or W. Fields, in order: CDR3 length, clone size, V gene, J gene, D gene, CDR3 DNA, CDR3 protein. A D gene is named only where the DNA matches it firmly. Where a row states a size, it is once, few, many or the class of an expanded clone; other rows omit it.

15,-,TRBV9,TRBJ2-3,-,TGTGCCAGCAGCGTATACGGGAGCGGCGCAGATACGCAGTATTTT,CASSVYGSGADTQYF
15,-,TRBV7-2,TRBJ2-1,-,TGTGCCAGCAGCCCGGCCACCAATCCTGCCTGGGAGCAGTTCTTC,CASSPATNPAWEQFF
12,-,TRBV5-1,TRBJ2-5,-,TGCGCCAGCAGCTTGGACGGGGAGACCCAGTACTTC,CASSLDGETQYF
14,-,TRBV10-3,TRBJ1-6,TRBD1,TGTGCCATCAGTGAGGGGACAGGGGCTTCACCCCTCCACTTT,CAISEGTGASPLHF
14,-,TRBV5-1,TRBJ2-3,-,TGCGCCAGCAGCTTGGGACAAAACACAGATACGCAGTATTTT,CASSLGQNTDTQYF
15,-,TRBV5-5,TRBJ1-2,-,TGTGCCAGCAGCTTGGAGCGGAAGGCGGGCTATGGCTACACCTTC,CASSLERKAGYGYTF
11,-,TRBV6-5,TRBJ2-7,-,TGTGCCAGCAGTTATCTGGGCGAGCAGTACTTC,CASSYLGEQYF
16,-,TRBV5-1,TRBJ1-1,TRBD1,TGCGCCAGCAGCTTCGATTTGGGACAGGGGGTGACTGAAGCTTTCTTT,CASSFDLGQGVTEAFF
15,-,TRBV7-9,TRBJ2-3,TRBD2,TGTGCCAGCAGCCCGACTAGCAGTTGGGCAGATACGCAGTATTTT,CASSPTSSWADTQYF
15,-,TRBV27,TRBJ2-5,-,TGTGCCAGCAGTTTAGGCTTTGTGGGGCAAGAGACCCAGTACTTC,CASSLGFVGQETQYF
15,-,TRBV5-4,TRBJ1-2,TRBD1,TGTGCCAGCAGCGGAGGACGGACAGGGGCCTGGGGCTACACCTTC,CASSGGRTGAWGYTF
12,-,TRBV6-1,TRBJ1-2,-,TGTGCCAGCAGTGAAAAATTCTATGGCTACACCTTC,CASSEKFYGYTF
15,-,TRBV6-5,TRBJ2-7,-,TGTGCCAGCAGTTACTCGTCTAGCTGGTCCTACGAGCAGTACTTC,CASSYSSSWSYEQYF
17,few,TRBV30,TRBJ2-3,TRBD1,TGTGCCTGGAGTTCCGGACAGGGGGCGCGTCAGACAGATACGCAGTATTTT,CAWSSGQGARQTDTQYF
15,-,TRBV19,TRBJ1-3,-,TGTGCCAGTAGTACCCGACAGAGCTCTGGAAACACCATATATTTT,CASSTRQSSGNTIYF
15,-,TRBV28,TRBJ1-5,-,TGTGCCAGCAGTTCCTCGGGTCCATACAATCAGCCCCAGCATTTT,CASSSSGPYNQPQHF
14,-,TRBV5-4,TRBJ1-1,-,TGTGCCAGCAGCTTGAGAGGATTGAACACTGAAGCTTTCTTT,CASSLRGLNTEAFF
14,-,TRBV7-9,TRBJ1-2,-,TGTGCCAGCAGCCCCGATCGCGGGATCTATGGCTACACCTTC,CASSPDRGIYGYTF
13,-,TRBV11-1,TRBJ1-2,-,TGTGCCAGCAGTGAATGGGCGGGCTATGGCTACACCTTC,CASSEWAGYGYTF
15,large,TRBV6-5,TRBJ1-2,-,TGTGCCAGCAGTTACTCGAGGGGGGCTGCAGATGGCTACACCTTC,CASSYSRGAADGYTF
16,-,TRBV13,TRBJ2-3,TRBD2,TGTGCCAGCAGCCTGCCGCCGGGACTAGACGCAGATACGCAGTATTTT,CASSLPPGLDADTQYF
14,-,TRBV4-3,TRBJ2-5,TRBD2,TGCGCCAGCAGCCAAGGGGTTTCTAGCGGGAGGCCGTACTTC,CASSQGVSSGRPYF
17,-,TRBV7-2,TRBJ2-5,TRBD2,TGTGCCAGCAGCTTAGAACTAGCGGGAGTTCCGCAAGAGACCCAGTACTTC,CASSLELAGVPQETQYF
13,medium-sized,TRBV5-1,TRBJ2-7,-,TGCGCCAGCAGATTCCTCTATAGCGGTCGCGGGAACTTC,CASRFLYSGRGNF
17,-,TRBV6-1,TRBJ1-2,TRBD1,TGTGCCAGCAGTGAAAGGGAGGGAAGACAGGGGTACTATGGCTACACCTTC,CASSEREGRQGYYGYTF
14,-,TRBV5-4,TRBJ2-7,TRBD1,TGTGCCAGCAGCACGACAGGGGGCAATTACGAGCAGTACTTC,CASSTTGGNYEQYF
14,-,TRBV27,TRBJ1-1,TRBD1,TGTGCCAGCAGTACGGACAGGATCGGCACTGAAGCTTTCTTT,CASSTDRIGTEAFF
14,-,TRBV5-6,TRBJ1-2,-,TGTGCCAGCAGCCCCGTCGGCCTCCCCTATGGCTACACCTTC,CASSPVGLPYGYTF
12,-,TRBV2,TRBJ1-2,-,TGTGCCAGCAGTGCGGGGCTCTATGGCTACACCTTC,CASSAGLYGYTF
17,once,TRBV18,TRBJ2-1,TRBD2,TGTGCCAGCTCACCACTGACTAGCGCCCGTAACTACAATGAGCAGTTCTTC,CASSPLTSARNYNEQFF
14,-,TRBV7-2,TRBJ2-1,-,TGTGCCAGCAGCTTAGTTCTAGGTGGTGGCGAGCAGTTCTTC,CASSLVLGGGEQFF
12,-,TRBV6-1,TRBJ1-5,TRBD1,TGTGCCAGCGAGACAGGGAATCAGCCCCAGCATTTT,CASETGNQPQHF
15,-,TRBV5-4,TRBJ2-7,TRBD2,TGTGCCAGCAGCTTGCTGGGACTAGCGGAATACGAGCAGTACTTC,CASSLLGLAEYEQYF
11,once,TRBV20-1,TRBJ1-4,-,TGCAGTGCGAGAAACGAGGAAAAACTGTTTTTT,CSARNEEKLFF
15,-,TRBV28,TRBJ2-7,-,TGTGCCAGCAGCCCGCCAGGCACATACCCCTACGAGCAGTACTTC,CASSPPGTYPYEQYF
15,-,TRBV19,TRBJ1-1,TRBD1,TGTGCCAGTAGTACGGGACAGGGGCCGGGGACTGAAGCTTTCTTT,CASSTGQGPGTEAFF
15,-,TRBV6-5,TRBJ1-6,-,TGTGCCAGCAGACCCACGGACAGAGATAATTCACCCCTCCACTTT,CASRPTDRDNSPLHF
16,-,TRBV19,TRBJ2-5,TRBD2,TGTGCCAGTAGTATAGATGGTAGCGGGGGCCAAGAGACCCAGTACTTC,CASSIDGSGGQETQYF
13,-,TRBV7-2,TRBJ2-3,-,TGTGCCAGCAGCCTTGCTATCACAGATACGCAGTATTTT,CASSLAITDTQYF
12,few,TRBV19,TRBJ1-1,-,TGTGCCAGTAAGTCATGGCTCACTGAAGCTTTCTTT,CASKSWLTEAFF
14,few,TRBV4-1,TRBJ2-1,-,TGCGCCAGCAGCCAAGGGACGGGGGTGAATGAGCAGTTCTTC,CASSQGTGVNEQFF
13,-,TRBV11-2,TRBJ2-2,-,TGTGCCAGCAGCTTGACAGTCACCGGGGAGCTGTTTTTT,CASSLTVTGELFF
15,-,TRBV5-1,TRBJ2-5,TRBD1,TGCGCCAGCAGCTTGGCGACAGGGGCCCAAGAGACCCAGTACTTC,CASSLATGAQETQYF
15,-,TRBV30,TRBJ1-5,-,TGTGCCTGGGATACAGGGAGAGGTAGCAATCAGCCCCAGCATTTT,CAWDTGRGSNQPQHF
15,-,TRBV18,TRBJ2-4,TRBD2,TGTGCCAGCTCACCAGCGGGAGGGGCGGAAAACATTCAGTACTTC,CASSPAGGAENIQYF
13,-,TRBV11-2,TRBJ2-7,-,TGTGCCAGCTCGCCGTTAACCCGCCGCGAGCAGTACTTC,CASSPLTRREQYF
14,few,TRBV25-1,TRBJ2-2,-,TGTGCCAGCAGTGAATTGGGGGTGGACGGGGAGCTGTTTTTT,CASSELGVDGELFF
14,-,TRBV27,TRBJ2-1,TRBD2,TGTGCCAGCAGTTGGTCTGGGACTACCAATGAGCAGTTCTTC,CASSWSGTTNEQFF
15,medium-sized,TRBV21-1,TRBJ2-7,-,TGTGCCAGCAGCTGTAGCGCCCAAATACCCTACGAGCAGTACTTC,CASSCSAQIPYEQYF
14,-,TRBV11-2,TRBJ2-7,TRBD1,TGTGCCAGCAGCGTGACAGGGCCGAACTACGAGCAGTACTTC,CASSVTGPNYEQYF
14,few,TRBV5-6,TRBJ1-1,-,TGTGCCAGCAGCGCCAGAGATACGAACTTTGAAGCTTTCTTT,CASSARDTNFEAFF
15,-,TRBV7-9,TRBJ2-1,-,TGTGCCAGCAGCTTAACCCAGGGCGTTTACAATGAGCAGTTCTTC,CASSLTQGVYNEQFF
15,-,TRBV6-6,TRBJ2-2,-,TGTGCCAGCAGTTACCTAGGCTCCCCCACCGGGGAGCTGTTTTTT,CASSYLGSPTGELFF